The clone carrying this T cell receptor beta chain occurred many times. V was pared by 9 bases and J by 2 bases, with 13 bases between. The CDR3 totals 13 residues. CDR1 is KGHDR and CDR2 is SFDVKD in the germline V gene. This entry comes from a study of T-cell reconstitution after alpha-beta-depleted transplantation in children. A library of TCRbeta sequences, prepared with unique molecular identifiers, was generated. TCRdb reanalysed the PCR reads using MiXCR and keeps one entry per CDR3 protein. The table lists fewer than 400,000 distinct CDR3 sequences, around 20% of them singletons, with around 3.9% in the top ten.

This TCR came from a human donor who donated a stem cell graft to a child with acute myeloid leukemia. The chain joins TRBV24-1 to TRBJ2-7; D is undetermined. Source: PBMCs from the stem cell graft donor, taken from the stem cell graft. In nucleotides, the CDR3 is TGTGCCACCGGGTTGGCGGACCCCTACGAGCAGTACTTC. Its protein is CATGLADPYEQYF.